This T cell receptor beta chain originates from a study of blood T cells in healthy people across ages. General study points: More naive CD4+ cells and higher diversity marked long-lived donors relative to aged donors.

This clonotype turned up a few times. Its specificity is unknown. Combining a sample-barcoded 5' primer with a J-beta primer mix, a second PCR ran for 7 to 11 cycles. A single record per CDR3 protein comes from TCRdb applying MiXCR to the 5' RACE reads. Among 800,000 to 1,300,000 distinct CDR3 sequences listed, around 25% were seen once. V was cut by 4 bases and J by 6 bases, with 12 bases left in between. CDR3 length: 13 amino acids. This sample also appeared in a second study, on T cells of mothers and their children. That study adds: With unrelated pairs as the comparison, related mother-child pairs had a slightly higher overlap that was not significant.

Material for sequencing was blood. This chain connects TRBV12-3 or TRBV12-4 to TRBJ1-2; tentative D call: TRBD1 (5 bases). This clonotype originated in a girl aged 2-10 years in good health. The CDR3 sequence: CASSYSIGDGYTF. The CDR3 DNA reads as TGTGCCAGCAGTTACTCGATAGGGGATGGCTACACCTTC.